There are a few counts of the clone carrying this T cell receptor beta chain. The target antigen is unknown. This sample was taken from a study of OX40 agonist ivuxolimab in advanced cancers. The study's findings and limits: In a subset of nonresponders, normalized T-cell clonal expansion was also low. Expanded clones tended on average to be more numerous among CD8+ T cells than CD4+. The specificity for antigen of the expanded peripheral T cells was not determined. Doses of 0.1 to 3.0 mg/kg were accompanied by clonal expansion of CD4+ and CD8+ blood T cells by week 6.

The germline V gene encodes CDR1 LGHNA and CDR2 YSLEER. Trimming removed 1 base from V and 2 bases from J, with 9 bases in between. The CDR3 totals 15 residues. Using immunoSEQ multiplex PCR, the repertoire was profiled, and TCRdb retains in-frame clones only, with some absent. Of roughly 80,000 clones in the sample, 75% to 85% are singletons; the top ten hold 0.61%. Source: CD4+ or CD8+ T cells sorted from blood, taken in a trial of the OX40 agonist ivuxolimab. This clonotype was sampled from an adult with an advanced solid tumor such as melanoma, head and neck, liver or kidney cancer. V usage is TRBV4-3 and J usage is TRBJ2-4; no clear D gene. This CDR3 is CASSQAVEPKNIQYF. DNA of the CDR3: TGCGCCAGCAGCCAAGCGGTCGAGCCCAAAAACATTCAGTACTTC.